This T cell receptor (beta chain) was observed in a study of OX40 agonist ivuxolimab in advanced cancers. Study background: In three patients, partial responses were observed, one with hepatocellular carcinoma and two with cutaneous melanoma. General study findings and limits: The study observed clonal expansion of CD4+ and CD8+ blood T cells by week 6 at 0.1 to 3.0 mg/kg. The expanded peripheral T cells' antigen specificity was not determined.

In the case of this clone: Antigen: not known.

Sequencing was performed with immunoSEQ multiplex PCR; in TCRdb, only in-frame clones are kept and a portion is missing. The sample yields over 30,000 clones, approximately 79% seen once. Peripheral blood came from all dose cohorts at three timepoints. V was cut by 3 bases and J by 6 bases, with 14 bases left in between. Per the germline V gene, CDR1 is MNHNY and CDR2 is SVGAGI (reference sequence). This CDR3 is built from 14 residues. The receptor was isolated from an adult with an advanced solid tumor such as melanoma, head and neck, liver or kidney cancer. The chain carries TRBV6-6 and TRBJ1-1; D unresolved. The sample consisted of CD4+ or CD8+ T cells sorted from blood, taken in a trial of the OX40 agonist ivuxolimab. The CDR3 DNA follows: TGTGCCAGCAGTTATATCGGGCAGACTTCTGAAGCTTTCTTT. As protein: CASSYIGQTSEAFF.